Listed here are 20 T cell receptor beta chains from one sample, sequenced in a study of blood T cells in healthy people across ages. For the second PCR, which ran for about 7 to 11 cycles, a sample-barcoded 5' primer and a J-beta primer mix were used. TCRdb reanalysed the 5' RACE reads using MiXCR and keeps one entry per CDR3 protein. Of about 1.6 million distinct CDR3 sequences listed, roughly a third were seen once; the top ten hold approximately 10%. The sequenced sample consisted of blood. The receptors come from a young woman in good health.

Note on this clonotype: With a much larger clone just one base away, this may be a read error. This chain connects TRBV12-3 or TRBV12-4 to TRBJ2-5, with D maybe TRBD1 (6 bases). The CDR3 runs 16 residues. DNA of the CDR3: TGTGTCAGCACCCTAGGGGGTATCGGGGAACAAGAGACCCAGTACTTC. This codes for CVSTLGGIGEQETQYF.

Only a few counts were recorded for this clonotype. The CDR3 is CSALGTNTEAFF. The CDR3 coding sequence is TGCAGTGCTCTCGGGACAAACACTGAAGCTTTCTTT. V is TRBV20-1 and J is TRBJ1-1, with TRBD1 as a possible D gene (6 bases). This CDR3 contains 12 residues. V shed 5 bases and J shed 2 bases, with 9 bases lying between them. Germline-derived CDR1 and CDR2 are DFQATT and SNEGSKA (reference sequence).

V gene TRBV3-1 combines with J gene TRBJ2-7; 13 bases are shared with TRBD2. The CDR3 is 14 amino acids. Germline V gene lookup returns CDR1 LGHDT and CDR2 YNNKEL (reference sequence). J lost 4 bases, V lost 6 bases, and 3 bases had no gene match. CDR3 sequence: CASRGGLAGYEQYF. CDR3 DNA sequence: TGTGCCAGCAGGGGGGGACTAGCGGGATACGAGCAGTACTTC.

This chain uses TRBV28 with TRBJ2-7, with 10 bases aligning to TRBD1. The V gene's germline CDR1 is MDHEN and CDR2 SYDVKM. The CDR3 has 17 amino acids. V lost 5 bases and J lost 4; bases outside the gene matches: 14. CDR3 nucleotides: TGTGCCAGCAGTCCCCAACCCCGGGACAGGGGTTCATACGAGCAGTACTTC. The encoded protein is CASSPQPRDRGSYEQYF.

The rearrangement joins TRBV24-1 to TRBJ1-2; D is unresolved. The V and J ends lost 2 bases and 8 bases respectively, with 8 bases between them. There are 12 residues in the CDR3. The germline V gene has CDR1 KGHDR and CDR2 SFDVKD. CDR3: CATSDSMGGYTF. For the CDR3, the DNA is TGTGCCACCAGTGATTCTATGGGGGGCTACACCTTC.

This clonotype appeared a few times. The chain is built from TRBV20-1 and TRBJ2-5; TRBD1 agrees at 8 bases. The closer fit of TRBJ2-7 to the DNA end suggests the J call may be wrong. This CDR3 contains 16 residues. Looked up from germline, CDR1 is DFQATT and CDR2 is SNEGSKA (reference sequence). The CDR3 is CSANALGQGAGYEQYF. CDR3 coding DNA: TGCAGTGCGAACGCGCTGGGGCAGGGGGCAGGATACGAGCAGTACTTC.

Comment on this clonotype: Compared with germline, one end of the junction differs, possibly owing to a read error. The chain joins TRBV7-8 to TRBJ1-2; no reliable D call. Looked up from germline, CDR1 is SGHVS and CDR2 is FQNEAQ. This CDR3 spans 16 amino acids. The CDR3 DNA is TGTGCTAGCAGCTCGGCCCGTGGGAGGCTGAGGTATGGCTACACCTTC. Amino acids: CASSSARGRLRYGYTF. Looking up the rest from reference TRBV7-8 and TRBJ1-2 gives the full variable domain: GAGVSQSPRYKVAKRGQDVALRCDPISGHVSLFWYQQALGQGPEFLTYFQNEAQLDKSGLPSDRFFAERPEGSVSTLKIQRTQQEDSAVYLCASSSARGRLRYGYTFGSGTRLTVV.

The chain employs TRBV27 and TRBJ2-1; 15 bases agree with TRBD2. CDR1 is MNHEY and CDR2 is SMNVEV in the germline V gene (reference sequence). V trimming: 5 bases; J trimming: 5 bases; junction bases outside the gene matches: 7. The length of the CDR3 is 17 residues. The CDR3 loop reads CASSPGLAGGAHNEQFF. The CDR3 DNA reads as TGTGCCAGCAGTCCCGGACTAGCGGGAGGGGCTCACAATGAGCAGTTCTTC.

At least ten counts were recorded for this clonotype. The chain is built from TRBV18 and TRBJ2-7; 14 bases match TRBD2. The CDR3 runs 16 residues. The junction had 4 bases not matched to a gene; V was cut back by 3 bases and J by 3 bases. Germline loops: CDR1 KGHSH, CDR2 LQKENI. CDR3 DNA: TGTGCCAGCTCACCCGGACTAGCGGGGGGATTCTACGAGCAGTACTTC. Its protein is CASSPGLAGGFYEQYF.

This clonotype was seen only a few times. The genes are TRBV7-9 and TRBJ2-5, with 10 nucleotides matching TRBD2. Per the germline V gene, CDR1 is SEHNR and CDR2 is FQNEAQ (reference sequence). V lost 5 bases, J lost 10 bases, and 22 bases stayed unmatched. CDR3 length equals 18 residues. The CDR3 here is CASSPFLARTSGLVGQYF. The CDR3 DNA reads TGTGCCAGCAGCCCCTTCTTAGCCCGGACTAGCGGACTCGTAGGCCAGTACTTC.

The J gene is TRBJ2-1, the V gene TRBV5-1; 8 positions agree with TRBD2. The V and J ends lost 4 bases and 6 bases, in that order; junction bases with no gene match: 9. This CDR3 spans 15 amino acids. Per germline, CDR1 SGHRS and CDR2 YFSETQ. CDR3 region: CASSNQAGVPNEQFF. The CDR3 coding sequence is TGCGCCAGCAGCAATCAAGCGGGAGTTCCCAATGAGCAGTTCTTC.

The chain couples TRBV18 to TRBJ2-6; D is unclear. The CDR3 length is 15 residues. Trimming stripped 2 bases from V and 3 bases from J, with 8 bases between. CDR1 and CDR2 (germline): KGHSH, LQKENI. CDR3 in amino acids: CASSPAPVGANVLTF. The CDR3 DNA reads TGTGCCAGCTCACCAGCACCAGTTGGGGCCAACGTCCTGACTTTC.

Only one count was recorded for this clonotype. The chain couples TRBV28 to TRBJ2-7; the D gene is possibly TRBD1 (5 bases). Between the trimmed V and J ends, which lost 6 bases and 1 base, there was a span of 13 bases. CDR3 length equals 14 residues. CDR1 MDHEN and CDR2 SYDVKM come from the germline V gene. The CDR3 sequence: CASRCSQGSYEQYF. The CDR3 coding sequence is TGTGCCAGCAGGTGCTCCCAGGGTTCCTACGAGCAGTACTTC.

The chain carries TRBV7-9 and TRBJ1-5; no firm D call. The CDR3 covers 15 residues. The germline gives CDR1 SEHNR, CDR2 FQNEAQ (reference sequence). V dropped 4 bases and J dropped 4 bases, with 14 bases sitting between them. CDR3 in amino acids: CASSSHEGPNQPQHF. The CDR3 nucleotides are TGTGCCAGCAGCTCCCACGAGGGCCCTAATCAGCCCCAGCATTTT.

The CDR3 protein is CASSKMTSGSYEQYF. CDR3 coding DNA: TGTGCCAGCAGCAAGATGACTAGCGGGAGCTACGAGCAGTACTTC. The chain uses TRBV21-1 and TRBJ2-7; the table's D call of TRBD2 was not tested on the DNA. TRBV21-1 is a listed pseudogene. The CDR3 runs to 15 residues.

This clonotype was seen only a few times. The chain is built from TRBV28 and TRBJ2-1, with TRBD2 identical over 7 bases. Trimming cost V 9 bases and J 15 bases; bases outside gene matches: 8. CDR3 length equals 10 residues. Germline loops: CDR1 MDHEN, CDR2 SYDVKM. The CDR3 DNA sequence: TGTGCCAGTCAAGCGGGGTATTTGTTCTTC. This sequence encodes CASQAGYLFF. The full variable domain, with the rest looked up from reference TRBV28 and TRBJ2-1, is DVKVTQSSRYLVKRTGEKVFLECVQDMDHENMFWYRQDPGLGLRLIYFSYDVKMKEKGDIPEGYSVSREKKERFSLILESASTNQTSMYLCASQAGYLFFGPGTRLTVL.

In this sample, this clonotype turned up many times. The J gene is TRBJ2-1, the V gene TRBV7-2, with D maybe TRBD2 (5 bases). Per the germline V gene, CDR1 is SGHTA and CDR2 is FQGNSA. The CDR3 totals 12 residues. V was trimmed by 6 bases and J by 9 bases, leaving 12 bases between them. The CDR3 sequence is CASSRARGEQFF. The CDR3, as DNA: TGTGCCAGCAGTCGCGCTCGGGGTGAGCAGTTCTTC.

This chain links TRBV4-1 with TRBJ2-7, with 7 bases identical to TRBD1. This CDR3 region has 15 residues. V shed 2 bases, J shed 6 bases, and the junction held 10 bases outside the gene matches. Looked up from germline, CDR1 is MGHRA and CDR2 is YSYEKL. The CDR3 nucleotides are TGCGCCAGCAGCCAACAATCGACAGGGAGAGGCGAGCAGTACTTC. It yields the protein CASSQQSTGRGEQYF.

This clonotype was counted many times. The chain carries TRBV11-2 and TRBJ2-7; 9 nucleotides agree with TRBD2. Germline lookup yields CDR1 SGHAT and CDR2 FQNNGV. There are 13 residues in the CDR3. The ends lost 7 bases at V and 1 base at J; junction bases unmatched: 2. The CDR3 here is CASKRGESYEQYF. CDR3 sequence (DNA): TGTGCCAGCAAGCGGGGGGAGTCCTACGAGCAGTACTTC.

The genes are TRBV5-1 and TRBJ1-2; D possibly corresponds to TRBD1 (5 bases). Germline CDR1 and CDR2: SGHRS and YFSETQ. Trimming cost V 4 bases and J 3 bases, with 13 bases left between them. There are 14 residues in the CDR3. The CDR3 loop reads CASSPSDSYYGYTF. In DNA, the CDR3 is TGCGCCAGCAGCCCCTCCGACAGCTACTATGGCTACACCTTC.